This T cell receptor beta chain comes out of a study of cytomegalovirus exposure and HLA in healthy donors. About the research overall: HLA-typed donors were the source of about 85 million unique TCRs, which an early data release held.

Points on this clone: Antigen unknown.

The PCR employed 60 Vbeta primers together with 13 Jbeta primers. Clones were sequenced by immunoSEQ multiplex PCR, and TCRdb holds only the in-frame ones, with some missing. The sample consists of about 76,000 clones, around four fifths of them appearing once. General study findings and limits: More clonal expansion characterized HLA-associated TCR beta chains than equally common others in a later analysis. Rarity characterized most TCR sequences, yet some public TCRs appeared in many donors. Later analysis reportedly placed an Asian-associated ancestry cluster below the roughly 700-donor mean in N-insertions.

The sequence came from a woman aged 40 to 50 in good health and CMV-seropositive. Input material: PBMCs.

CDR3 in DNA: TGCAGCGTTCTGACAGGGTCGAACACCGGGGAGCTGTTTTTT. Its translation: CSVLTGSNTGELFF. This chain joins TRBV29-1 and TRBJ2-2, with 7 bases identical to TRBD1. Losses at the gene ends were 5 bases for V and 0 bases for J; bases not matched to a gene: 3. Germline lookup yields CDR1 SQVTM and CDR2 ANQGSEA. This CDR3 is built from 14 residues.